This T cell receptor (beta chain) was documented in a study of blood T cell repertoires in COVID-19. In the study overall: Donors in the United States, Italy and Spain gave samples during acute or convalescent COVID-19. The analysed material was cDNA or gDNA that came from T cells, B-cell-depleted T cells, or PBMCs.

CDR1 and CDR2 from the germline V gene are SGHVS and FNYEAQ. V lost 1 base to trimming and J lost 6 bases; unmatched junction nucleotides: 11. This CDR3 has 16 amino acids. This clone was seen only a few times. Original methodology: Amplification with reference gene primers provided the estimates of nucleated cell counts. Measured with immunoSEQ multiplex PCR; TCRdb has only the in-frame clones, and not every one. That table supplies the V and J calls and clone size; D and trimming were determined from the DNA. The sample comprises 60,000 to 95,000 clones, approximately 79% of which are singletons, and approximately 2.8% rests with the top ten.

Sequenced sample: peripheral blood. This receptor was obtained from a human donor with acute or convalescent COVID-19. The donor label of this sample is uncertain. The J gene is TRBJ2-7, the V gene TRBV7-6, with 8 bases aligning to TRBD2. The CDR3, as DNA: TGTGCCAGCAGCTTAGTCTTCCGGGAGGGCCGCGTCGAGCAGTACTTC. Its translation is CASSLVFREGRVEQYF.